The entry below describes one T cell receptor beta chain. This sample is drawn from a study of blood T cell repertoires in COVID-19. In the authors' methods: Estimation of nucleated cell counts was performed using reference gene primer amplification. The table came from immunoSEQ multiplex PCR; TCRdb's copy has only in-frame clones and leaves some out. V, J and clone size were drawn from that table, and D and trimming were deduced from the DNA. Of 200,000 to 250,000 clones in the sample, about 88% are singletons; the top ten hold less than 3.5%. V shed 1 base, J shed 8 bases, and the junction held 10 bases outside the gene matches. This CDR3 region has 16 residues. Germline V CDR1 and CDR2: SGHAT, FQNNGV.

V usage is TRBV11-2 and J usage is TRBJ2-1, with 8 positions matching TRBD2. Sequenced sample: peripheral blood. This receptor was identified in a woman aged 60-70 years with acute or convalescent COVID-19. CDR3 coding DNA: TGTGCCAGCAGCTTAGTGCACGGGGGGGCCGGCGATGAGCAGTTCTTC. It specifies CASSLVHGGAGDEQFF. Combining the CDR3 with reference TRBV11-2 and TRBJ2-1 gives the whole variable domain EAGVAQSPRYKIIEKRQSVAFWCNPISGHATLYWYQQILGQGPKLLIQFQNNGVVDDSQLPKDRFSAERLKGVDSTLKIQPAKLEDSAVYLCASSLVHGGAGDEQFFGPGTRLTVL.